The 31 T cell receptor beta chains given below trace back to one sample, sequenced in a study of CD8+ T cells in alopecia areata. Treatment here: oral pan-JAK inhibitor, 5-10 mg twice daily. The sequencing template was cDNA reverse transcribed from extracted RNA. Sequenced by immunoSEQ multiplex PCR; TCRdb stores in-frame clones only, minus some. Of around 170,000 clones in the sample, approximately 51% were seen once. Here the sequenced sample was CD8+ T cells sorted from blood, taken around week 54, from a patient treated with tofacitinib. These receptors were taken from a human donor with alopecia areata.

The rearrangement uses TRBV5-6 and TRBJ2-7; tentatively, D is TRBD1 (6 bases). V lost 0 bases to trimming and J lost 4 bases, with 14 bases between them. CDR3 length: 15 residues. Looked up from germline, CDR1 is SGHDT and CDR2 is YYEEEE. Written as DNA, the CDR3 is TGTGCCAGCAGCTTGGGGGACATAATTCGGTACGAGCAGTACTTC. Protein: CASSLGDIIRYEQYF.

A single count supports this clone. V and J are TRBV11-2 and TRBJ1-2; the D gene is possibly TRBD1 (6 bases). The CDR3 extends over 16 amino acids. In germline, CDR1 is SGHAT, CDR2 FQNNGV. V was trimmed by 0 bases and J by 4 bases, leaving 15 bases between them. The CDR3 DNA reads TGTGCCAGCAGCTTAGAAGGTTCTGGACAGATCTATGGCTACACCTTC. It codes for CASSLEGSGQIYGYTF.

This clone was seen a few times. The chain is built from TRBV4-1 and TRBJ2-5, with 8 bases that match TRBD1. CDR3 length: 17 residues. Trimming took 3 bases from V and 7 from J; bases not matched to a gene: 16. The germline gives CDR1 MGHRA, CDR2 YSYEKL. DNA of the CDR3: TGCGCCAGCAGCCACCTAATCCCTCAGGGGGCGCGGGGGACCCAGTACTTC. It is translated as CASSHLIPQGARGTQYF.

The CDR3 region is CASSVDLDSYEQYF. CDR3 nucleotide sequence: TGTGCCAGCAGCGTAGACCTAGACTCCTACGAGCAGTACTTC. The chain combines TRBV9 with TRBJ2-7, with D uncertain. CDR3 length equals 14 residues. Trimming took off 0 bases at V and 0 bases at J, with 7 bases between the two ends. CDR1 is SGDLS and CDR2 is YYNGEE in the germline V gene.

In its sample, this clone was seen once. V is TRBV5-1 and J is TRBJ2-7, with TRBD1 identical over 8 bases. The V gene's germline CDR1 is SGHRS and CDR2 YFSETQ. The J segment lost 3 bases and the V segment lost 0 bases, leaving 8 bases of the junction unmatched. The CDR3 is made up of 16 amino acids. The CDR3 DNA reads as TGCGCCAGCAGCTTGGAAACGGCGGACAGGGTCTACGAGCAGTACTTC. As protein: CASSLETADRVYEQYF.

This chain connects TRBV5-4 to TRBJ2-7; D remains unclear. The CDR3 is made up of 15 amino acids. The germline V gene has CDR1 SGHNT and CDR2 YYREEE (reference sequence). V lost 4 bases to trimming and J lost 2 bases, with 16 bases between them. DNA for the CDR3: TGTGCCAGCAGCGACTCAAATAAAGCTACCTACGAGCAGTACTTC. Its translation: CASSDSNKATYEQYF. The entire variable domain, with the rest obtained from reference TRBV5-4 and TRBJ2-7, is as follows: ETGVTQSPTHLIKTRGQQVTLRCSSQSGHNTVSWYQQALGQGPQFIFQYYREEENGRGNFPPRFSGLQFPNYSSELNVNALELDDSALYLCASSDSNKATYEQYFGPGTRLTVT.

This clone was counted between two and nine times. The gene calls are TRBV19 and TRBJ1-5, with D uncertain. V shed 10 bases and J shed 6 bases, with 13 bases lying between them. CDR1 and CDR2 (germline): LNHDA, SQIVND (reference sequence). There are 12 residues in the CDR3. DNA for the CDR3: TGTGCCATAGGACTTGGGAGTCAGCCCCAGCATTTT. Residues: CAIGLGSQPQHF.

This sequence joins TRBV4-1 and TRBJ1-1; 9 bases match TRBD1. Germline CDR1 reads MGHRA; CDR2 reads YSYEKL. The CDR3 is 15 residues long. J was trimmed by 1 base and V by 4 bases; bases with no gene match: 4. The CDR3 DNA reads TGCGCCAGCAGCCGATCACAGGGGGCGAACACTGAAGCTTTCTTT. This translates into CASSRSQGANTEAFF.

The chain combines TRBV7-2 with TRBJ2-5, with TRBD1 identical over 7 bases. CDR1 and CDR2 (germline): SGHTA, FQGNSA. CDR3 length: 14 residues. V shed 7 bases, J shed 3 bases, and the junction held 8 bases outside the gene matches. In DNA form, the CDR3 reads TGTGCCAGCAACGTCGGGACAGACAAAGAGACCCAGTACTTC. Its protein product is CASNVGTDKETQYF.

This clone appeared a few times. CDR3 in amino acids: CSVQERGGRADTQYF. In nucleotides, the CDR3 is TGCAGCGTCCAAGAGCGGGGGGGCCGCGCAGATACGCAGTATTTT. This chain links TRBV29-1 with TRBJ2-3, with 10 positions matching TRBD2. The CDR3 is 15 residues long. Germline V lookup: CDR1 SQVTM, CDR2 ANQGSEA. The ends lost 6 bases at V and 4 bases at J; junction bases unmatched: 10.

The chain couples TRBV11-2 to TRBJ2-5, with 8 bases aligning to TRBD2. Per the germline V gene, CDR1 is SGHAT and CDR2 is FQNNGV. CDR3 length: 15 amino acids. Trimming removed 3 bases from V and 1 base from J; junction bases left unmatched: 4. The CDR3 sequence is CASSFSGEIQETQYF. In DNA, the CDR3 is TGTGCCAGCAGCTTTAGCGGGGAAATCCAAGAGACCCAGTACTTC.

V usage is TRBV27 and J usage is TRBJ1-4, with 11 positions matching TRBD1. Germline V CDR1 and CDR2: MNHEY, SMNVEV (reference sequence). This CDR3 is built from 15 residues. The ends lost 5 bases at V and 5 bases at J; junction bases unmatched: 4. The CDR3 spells CASSRGDRGNEKLFF. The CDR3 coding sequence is TGTGCCAGCAGTCGGGGGGACAGGGGGAATGAAAAACTGTTTTTT.

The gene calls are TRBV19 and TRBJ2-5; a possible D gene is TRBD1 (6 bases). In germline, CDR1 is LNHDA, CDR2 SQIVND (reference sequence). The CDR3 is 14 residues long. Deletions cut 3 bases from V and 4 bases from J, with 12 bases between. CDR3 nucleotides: TGTGCCAGTAGTATGGCAGGGGCTGTAGAGACCCAGTACTTC. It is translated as CASSMAGAVETQYF.

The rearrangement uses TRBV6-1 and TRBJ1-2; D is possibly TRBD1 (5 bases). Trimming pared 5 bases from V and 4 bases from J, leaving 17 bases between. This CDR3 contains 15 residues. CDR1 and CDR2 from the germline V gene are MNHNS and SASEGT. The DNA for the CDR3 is TGTGCCAGCAGTTCCAGGGAGGTAGAGGGCTATGGCTACACCTTC. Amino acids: CASSSREVEGYGYTF.

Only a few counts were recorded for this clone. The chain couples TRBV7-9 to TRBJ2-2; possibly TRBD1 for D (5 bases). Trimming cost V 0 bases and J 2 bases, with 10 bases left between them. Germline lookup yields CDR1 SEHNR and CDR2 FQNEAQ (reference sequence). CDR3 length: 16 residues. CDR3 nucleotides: TGTGCCAGCAGCTTAGCGCCGACAGCTAACACCGGGGAGCTGTTTTTT. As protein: CASSLAPTANTGELFF.

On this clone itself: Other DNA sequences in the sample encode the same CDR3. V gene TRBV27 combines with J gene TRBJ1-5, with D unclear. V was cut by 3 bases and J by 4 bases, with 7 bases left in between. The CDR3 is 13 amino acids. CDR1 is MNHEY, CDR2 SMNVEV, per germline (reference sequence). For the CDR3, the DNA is TGTGCCAGCAGTTTTGGGCGTAATCAGCCCCAGCATTTT. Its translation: CASSFGRNQPQHF.

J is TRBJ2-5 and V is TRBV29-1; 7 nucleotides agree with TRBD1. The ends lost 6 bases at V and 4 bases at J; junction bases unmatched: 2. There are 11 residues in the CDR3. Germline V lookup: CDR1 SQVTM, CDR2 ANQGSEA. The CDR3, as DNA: TGCAGCGTCAACAGGGGAGAGACCCAGTACTTC. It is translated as CSVNRGETQYF.

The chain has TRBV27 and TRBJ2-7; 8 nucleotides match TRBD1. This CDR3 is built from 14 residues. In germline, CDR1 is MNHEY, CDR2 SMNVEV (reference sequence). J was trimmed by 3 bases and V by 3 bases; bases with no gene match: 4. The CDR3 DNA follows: TGTGCCAGCAGTTTTTACGGACAGGGCTACGAGCAGTACTTC. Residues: CASSFYGQGYEQYF.

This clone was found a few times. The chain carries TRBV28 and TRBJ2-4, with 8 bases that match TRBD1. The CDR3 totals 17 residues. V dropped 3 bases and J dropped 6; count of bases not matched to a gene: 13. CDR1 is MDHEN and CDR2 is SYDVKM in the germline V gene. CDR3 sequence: CASSLGTPDRAINIQYF. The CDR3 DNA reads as TGTGCCAGCAGTTTGGGGACACCGGACAGGGCGATAAACATTCAGTACTTC.

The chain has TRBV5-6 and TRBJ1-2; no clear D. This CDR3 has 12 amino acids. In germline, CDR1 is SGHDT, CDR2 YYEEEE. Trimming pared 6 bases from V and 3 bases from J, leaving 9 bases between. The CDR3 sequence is CASTEEDYGYTF. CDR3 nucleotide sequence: TGTGCCAGCACCGAGGAGGACTATGGCTACACCTTC.

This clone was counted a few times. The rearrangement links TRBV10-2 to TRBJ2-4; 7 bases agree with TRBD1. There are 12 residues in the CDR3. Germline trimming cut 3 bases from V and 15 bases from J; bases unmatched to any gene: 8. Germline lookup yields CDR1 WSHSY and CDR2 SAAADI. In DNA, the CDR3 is TGCGCCAGCAGTGAATTAGGGGGCGCATGGTACTTC. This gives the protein CASSELGGAWYF.

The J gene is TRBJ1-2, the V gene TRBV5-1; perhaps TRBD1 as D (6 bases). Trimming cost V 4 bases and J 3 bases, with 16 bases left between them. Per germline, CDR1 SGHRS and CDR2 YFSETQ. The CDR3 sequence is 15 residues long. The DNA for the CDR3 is TGCGCCAGCAGCCTACAGGGAACTTTCGACTATGGCTACACCTTC. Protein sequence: CASSLQGTFDYGYTF. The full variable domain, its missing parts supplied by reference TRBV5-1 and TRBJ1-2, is KAGVTQTPRYLIKTRGQQVTLSCSPISGHRSVSWYQQTPGQGLQFLFEYFSETQRNKGNFPGRFSGRQFSNSRSEMNVSTLELGDSALYLCASSLQGTFDYGYTFGSGTRLTVV.

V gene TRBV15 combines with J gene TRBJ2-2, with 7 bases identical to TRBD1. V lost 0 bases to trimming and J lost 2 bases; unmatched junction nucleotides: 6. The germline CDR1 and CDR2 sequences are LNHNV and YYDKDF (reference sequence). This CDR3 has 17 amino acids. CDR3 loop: CATSRDRGTANTGELFF. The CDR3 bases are TGTGCCACCAGCAGAGATCGAGGGACAGCTAACACCGGGGAGCTGTTTTTT.

In nucleotides, the CDR3 is TGTGCCAGCAGCCCGACAGGGATTGCCCAGTACTTC. Encoded protein: CASSPTGIAQYF. The genes are TRBV14 and TRBJ2-5, with TRBD1 matching 7 bases. The length of the CDR3 is 12 residues. CDR1 and CDR2 from the germline V gene are SGHDN and FVKESK. Trimming cost V 4 bases and J 9 bases; bases outside gene matches: 5.

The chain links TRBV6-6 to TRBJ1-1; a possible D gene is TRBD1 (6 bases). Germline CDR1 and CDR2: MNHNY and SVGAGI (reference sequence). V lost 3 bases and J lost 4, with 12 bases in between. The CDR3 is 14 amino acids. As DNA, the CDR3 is TGTGCCAGCAGTTATGGGGGGCGCGGCACTGAAGCTTTCTTT. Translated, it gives CASSYGGRGTEAFF.

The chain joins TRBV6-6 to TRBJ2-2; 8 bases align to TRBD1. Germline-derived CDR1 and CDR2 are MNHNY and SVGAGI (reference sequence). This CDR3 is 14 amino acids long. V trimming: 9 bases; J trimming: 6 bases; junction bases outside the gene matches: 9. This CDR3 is CASRTGWTAGELFF. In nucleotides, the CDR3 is TGTGCCAGTCGGACAGGGTGGACCGCCGGGGAGCTGTTTTTT.

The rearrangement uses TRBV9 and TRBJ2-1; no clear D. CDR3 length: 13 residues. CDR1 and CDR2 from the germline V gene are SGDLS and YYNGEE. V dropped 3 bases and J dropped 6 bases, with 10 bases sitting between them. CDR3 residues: CASSDGLRNEQFF. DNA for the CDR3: TGTGCCAGCAGCGATGGCCTCCGCAATGAGCAGTTCTTC.

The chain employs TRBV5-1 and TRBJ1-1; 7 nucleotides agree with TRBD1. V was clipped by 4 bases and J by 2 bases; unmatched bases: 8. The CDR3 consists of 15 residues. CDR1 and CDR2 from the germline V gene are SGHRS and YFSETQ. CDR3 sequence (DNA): TGCGCCAGCAGCCCGGTCCAGGGGGTAAACACTGAAGCTTTCTTT. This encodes CASSPVQGVNTEAFF.

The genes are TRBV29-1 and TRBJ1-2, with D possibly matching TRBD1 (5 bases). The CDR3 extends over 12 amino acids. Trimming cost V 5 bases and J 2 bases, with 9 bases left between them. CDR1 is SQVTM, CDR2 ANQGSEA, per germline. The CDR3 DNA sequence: TGCAGCGTTTATGGGGACAACTATGGCTACACCTTC. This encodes CSVYGDNYGYTF.

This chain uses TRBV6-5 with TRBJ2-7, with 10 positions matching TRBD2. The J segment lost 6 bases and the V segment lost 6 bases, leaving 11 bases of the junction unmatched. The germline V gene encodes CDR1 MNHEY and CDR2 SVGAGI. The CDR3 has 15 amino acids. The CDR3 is CASSGAGGHYSEQYF. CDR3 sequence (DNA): TGTGCCAGCAGCGGAGCGGGGGGGCATTACTCCGAGCAGTACTTC.

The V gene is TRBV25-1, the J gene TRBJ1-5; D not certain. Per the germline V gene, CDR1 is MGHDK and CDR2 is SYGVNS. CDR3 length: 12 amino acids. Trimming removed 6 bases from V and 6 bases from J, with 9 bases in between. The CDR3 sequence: CASRGRVQPQHF. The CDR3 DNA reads TGTGCCAGCAGGGGCCGTGTTCAGCCCCAGCATTTT.